This TCR beta chain emerged from a study of T cells after posttransplantation cyclophosphamide. With 6 bases clipped from V and 7 bases from J, the junction kept 6 bases outside the gene matches. Germline-derived CDR1 and CDR2 are KGHSH and LQKENI. This CDR3 comprises 14 residues. This table comes from immunoSEQ multiplex PCR, and its TCRdb copy is limited to in-frame clones, with some not included. The sample gives about 6,000 clones, 98% of which show up once; around 0.9% is in the top ten. The sequencing sample was made of memory CD4+ T cells sorted from PBMCs. This sequence was found in a man aged 40-49 years in good health, CMV-negative, and a related stem cell transplant donor. The chain links TRBV18 to TRBJ2-1, with 10 positions matching TRBD1. The CDR3 region is CASSSDRGRNEQFF. CDR3 nucleotides: TGTGCCAGCTCCTCCGACAGGGGGCGTAATGAGCAGTTCTTC. Supplemented by reference TRBV18 and TRBJ2-1, the full variable domain reads NAGVMQNPRHLVRRRGQEARLRCSPMKGHSHVYWYRQLPEEGLKFMVYLQKENIIDESGMPKERFSAEFPKEGPSILRIQQVVRGDSAAYFCASSSDRGRNEQFFGPGTRLTVL.